A selection of T cell receptor beta chains follows, all from one sample in a study of siplizumab effects on memory and regulatory T cells. Using immunoSEQ multiplex PCR, the repertoire was profiled, and TCRdb retains in-frame clones only, with some absent. Of some 97,000 clones in the sample, 94% were seen once. Source material: non-Treg CD4+ T cells sorted from blood. These receptors came from a human donor in good health. Each CDR3 is given with its conserved first and last residue. The D gene is left open where the match is weak. For some rows the clone size is stated as once, few or many, or as a class when expanded; others skip it.

J gene,CDR3 length,V gene,clone size,D gene,CDR3 DNA,CDR3 protein
TRBJ2-7,12,TRBV30,-,-,TGTGCCTGGACCCCGCGGGGGGACAGACAGTACTTC,CAWTPRGDRQYF
TRBJ2-1,15,TRBV5-6,-,TRBD1,TGTGCCAGCAGCTTTAAGGACAGGGGCCACAATGAGCAGTTCTTC,CASSFKDRGHNEQFF
TRBJ2-1,16,TRBV14,-,TRBD2,TGTGCCAGCAGCCGCCTTACTAGCGGGGTCTACAATGAGCAGTTCTTC,CASSRLTSGVYNEQFF
TRBJ2-1,15,TRBV11-3,-,-,TGTGCCAGCAGCGCCGCACAGAGCTCCTACAATGAGCAGTTCTTC,CASSAAQSSYNEQFF
TRBJ2-1,12,TRBV18,-,-,TGTGCCAGCTCTTTTCCCGGGACCAAGGGCGTCTTC,CASSFPGTKGVF
TRBJ1-2,15,TRBV5-4,-,TRBD1,TGTGCCAGCAGCTATCCCTCCGGGACAGGGCATGGCTACACCTTC,CASSYPSGTGHGYTF
TRBJ2-7,15,TRBV28,-,TRBD1,TGTGCCAGCAGTCCCCCAGCCGGGACAGTCTACGAGCAGTACTTC,CASSPPAGTVYEQYF
TRBJ2-6,16,TRBV5-1,-,TRBD1,TGCGCCAGCAGCGCAGGACAGGGGGCTGGGGCCAACGTCCTGACTTTC,CASSAGQGAGANVLTF
TRBJ2-3,14,TRBV7-3,-,-,TGTGCCAGCAGCTTAGAAGGGACATCAGATACGCAGTATTTT,CASSLEGTSDTQYF
TRBJ2-1,15,TRBV9,-,TRBD2,TGTGCCAGCAGCGTAGGGACTAGAACTTACAATGAGCAGTTCTTC,CASSVGTRTYNEQFF
TRBJ2-2,13,TRBV6-1,-,-,TGTGCCAGCAGTGACGTTAGTCCCGGGGAGCTGTTTTTT,CASSDVSPGELFF
TRBJ2-7,16,TRBV28,-,TRBD1,TGTGCCAGCAGGACCACAGGGGGCGGTTTCTCCTACGAGCAGTACTTC,CASRTTGGGFSYEQYF
TRBJ2-5,14,TRBV5-1,-,TRBD2,TGCGCCAGCAGGCCCCTAGCGGACCAAGAGACCCAGTACTTC,CASRPLADQETQYF
TRBJ2-5,14,TRBV7-2,-,-,TGTGCCAGCAGCTTAGCTAGGGGATCCGAGACCCAGTACTTC,CASSLARGSETQYF
TRBJ1-5,13,TRBV4-1,-,-,TGCGCCAGCAGCCAAGATTGGACTTCGCCCCAGCATTTT,CASSQDWTSPQHF
TRBJ1-4,14,TRBV6-5,-,-,TGTGCCAGCAGGGGAAATGAGGGGACTGAAAAACTGTTTTTT,CASRGNEGTEKLFF
TRBJ1-2,15,TRBV19,-,-,TGTGCCAGTAGTATTGGGGAGGCGAGGTTCTATGGCTACACCTTC,CASSIGEARFYGYTF
TRBJ2-1,13,TRBV19,once,-,TGTGCCAGTAGCAGGGGGGCTTACAATGAGCAGTTCTTC,CASSRGAYNEQFF
TRBJ1-2,13,TRBV29-1,once,-,TGCAGCGTTTCGCAGGCCGCAGGGTATGGCTACACCTTC,CSVSQAAGYGYTF
TRBJ2-7,14,TRBV7-2,-,TRBD1,TGTGCCAGCAGCTTAGTCAGGGGGACCTACGAGCAGTACTTC,CASSLVRGTYEQYF
TRBJ2-6,14,TRBV5-1,once,-,TGCGCCAGCAGCTTGGATGCTGGGGCCAACGTCCTGACTTTC,CASSLDAGANVLTF
TRBJ2-7,13,TRBV30,-,-,TGTGCCTGGAGTGTACACAGAGCGATCGAGCAGTACTTC,CAWSVHRAIEQYF
TRBJ2-1,16,TRBV13,-,TRBD2,TGTGCCAGCAGCTTAGGCCGGGGGACTAGTCACAATGAGCAGTTCTTC,CASSLGRGTSHNEQFF
TRBJ2-1,15,TRBV15,-,-,TGTGCCACCAGACCTTGGGGGGCGGACCACTACACGCCGTTCTTC,CATRPWGADHYTPFF
TRBJ1-5,14,TRBV2,-,TRBD1,TGTGCCAGCTCCGGGACAGGGGGAAATCAGCCCCAGCATTTT,CASSGTGGNQPQHF
TRBJ2-1,13,TRBV7-3,-,-,TGTGCCAGCAGCTTAGGCCTGGCCAATGAGCAGTTCTTC,CASSLGLANEQFF
TRBJ2-1,15,TRBV19,-,-,TGTGCCAGTAGCCCTCGGGACCTTTCGATCAATGAGCAGTTCTTC,CASSPRDLSINEQFF
TRBJ2-7,13,TRBV2,-,-,TGTGCCAGCTCGGAGGTAGCCTCGGGGGAGCAGTACTTC,CASSEVASGEQYF
TRBJ2-3,15,TRBV18,-,-,TGTGCCAGCTCACCACCGGGCGGGACCACAGATACGCAGTATTTT,CASSPPGGTTDTQYF
TRBJ2-7,14,TRBV11-2,-,-,TGTGCCAGCAGCTTAGATGGAGTGGGCTACGAGCAGTACTTC,CASSLDGVGYEQYF
TRBJ2-7,16,TRBV7-8,-,-,TGTGCCAGCAGCCGAGACAGCGCTGTTAGCTCCTACGAGCAGTACTTC,CASSRDSAVSSYEQYF
TRBJ2-2,16,TRBV18,-,-,TGTGCCAGCTCACCGCGACTAGGGACGAACACCGGGGAGCTGTTTTTT,CASSPRLGTNTGELFF
TRBJ2-7,13,TRBV15,-,-,TGTGCCACCAGCAGAGAGGGTGGCTACGAGCAGTACTTC,CATSREGGYEQYF
TRBJ1-1,14,TRBV28,-,-,TGTGCCAGCAGTCTACCCTCGGGGGGCACTGAAGCTTTCTTT,CASSLPSGGTEAFF
TRBJ2-7,10,TRBV27,-,-,TGTGCCGTCGGGGCCTACGAGCAGTACTTC,CAVGAYEQYF
TRBJ2-5,13,TRBV28,-,-,TGTGCCAGCCTCTGGGGGGAGAGTGAGACCCAGTACTTC,CASLWGESETQYF